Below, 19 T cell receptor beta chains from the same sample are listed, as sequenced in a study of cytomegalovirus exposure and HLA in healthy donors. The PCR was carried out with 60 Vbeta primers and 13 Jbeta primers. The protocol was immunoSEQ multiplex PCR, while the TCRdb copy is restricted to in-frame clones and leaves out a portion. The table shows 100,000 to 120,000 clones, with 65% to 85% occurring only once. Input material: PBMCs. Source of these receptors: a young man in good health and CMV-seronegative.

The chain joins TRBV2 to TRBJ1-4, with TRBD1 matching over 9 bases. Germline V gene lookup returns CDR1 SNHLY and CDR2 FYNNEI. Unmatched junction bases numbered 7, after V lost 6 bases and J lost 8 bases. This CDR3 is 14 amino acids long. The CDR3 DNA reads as TGTGCCAGCAGCATCGACAGGGGGGAAGAAAAACTGTTTTTT. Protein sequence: CASSIDRGEEKLFF.

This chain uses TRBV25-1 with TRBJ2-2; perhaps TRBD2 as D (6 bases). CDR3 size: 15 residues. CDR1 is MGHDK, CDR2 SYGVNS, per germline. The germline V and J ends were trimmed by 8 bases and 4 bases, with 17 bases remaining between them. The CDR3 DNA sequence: TGTGCCAGCGCCGAAACGGGAGTTCCCACCGGGGAGCTGTTTTTT. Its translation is CASAETGVPTGELFF.

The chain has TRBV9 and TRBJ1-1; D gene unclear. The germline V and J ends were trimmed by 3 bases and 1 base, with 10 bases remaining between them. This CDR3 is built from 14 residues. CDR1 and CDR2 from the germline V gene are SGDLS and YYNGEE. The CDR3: CASSADRGNTEAFF. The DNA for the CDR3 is TGTGCCAGCAGCGCCGACCGGGGGAACACTGAAGCTTTCTTT.

The CDR3 sequence is CASSQATGEGEKLFF. The CDR3, as DNA: TGCGCCAGCAGCCAGGCGACAGGGGAAGGGGAAAAACTGTTTTTT. The gene calls are TRBV4-1 and TRBJ1-4; 8 nucleotides agree with TRBD1. V was clipped by 3 bases and J by 8 bases; unmatched bases: 8. The germline V gene encodes CDR1 MGHRA and CDR2 YSYEKL. The CDR3 loop spans 15 amino acids.

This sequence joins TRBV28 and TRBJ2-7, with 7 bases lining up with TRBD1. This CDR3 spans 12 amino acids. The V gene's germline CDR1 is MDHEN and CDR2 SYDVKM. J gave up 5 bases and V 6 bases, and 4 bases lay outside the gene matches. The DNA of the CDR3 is TGTGCCAGCAGCCTCGACAGGGACGAGCAGTACTTC. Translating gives CASSLDRDEQYF.

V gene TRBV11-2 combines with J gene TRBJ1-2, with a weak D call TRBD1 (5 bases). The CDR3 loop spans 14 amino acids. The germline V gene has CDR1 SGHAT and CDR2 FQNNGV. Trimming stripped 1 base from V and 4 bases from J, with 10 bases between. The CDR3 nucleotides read TGTGCCAGCAGCTTAGGGGGCCTCGGCTATGGCTACACCTTC. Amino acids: CASSLGGLGYGYTF. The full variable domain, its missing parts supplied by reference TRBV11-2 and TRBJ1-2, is EAGVAQSPRYKIIEKRQSVAFWCNPISGHATLYWYQQILGQGPKLLIQFQNNGVVDDSQLPKDRFSAERLKGVDSTLKIQPAKLEDSAVYLCASSLGGLGYGYTFGSGTRLTVV.

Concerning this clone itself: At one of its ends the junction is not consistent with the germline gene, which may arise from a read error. The CDR3 coding sequence is TGTGCTAGCAGCCCCTCCGAGTTGGATACGCAGTATTTT. Protein: CASSPSELDTQYF. The chain has TRBV7-7 and TRBJ2-3; no definite D call. Looked up from germline, CDR1 is SSHAT and CDR2 is FNYEAQ (reference sequence). CDR3 length: 13 residues.

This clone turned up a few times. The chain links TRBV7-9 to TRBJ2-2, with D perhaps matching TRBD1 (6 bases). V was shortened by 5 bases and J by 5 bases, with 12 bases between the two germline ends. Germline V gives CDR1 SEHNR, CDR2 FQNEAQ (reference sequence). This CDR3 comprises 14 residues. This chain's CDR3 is CASSPTGYTGELFF. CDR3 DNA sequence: TGTGCCAGCAGCCCTACAGGGTATACCGGGGAGCTGTTTTTT.

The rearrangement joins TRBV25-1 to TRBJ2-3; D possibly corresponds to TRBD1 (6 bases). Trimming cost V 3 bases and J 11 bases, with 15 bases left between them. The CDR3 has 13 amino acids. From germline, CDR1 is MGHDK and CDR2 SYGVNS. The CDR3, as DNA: TGTGCCAGCAGTGACTCCGGACCGGGACAGCAGTATTTT. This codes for CASSDSGPGQQYF.

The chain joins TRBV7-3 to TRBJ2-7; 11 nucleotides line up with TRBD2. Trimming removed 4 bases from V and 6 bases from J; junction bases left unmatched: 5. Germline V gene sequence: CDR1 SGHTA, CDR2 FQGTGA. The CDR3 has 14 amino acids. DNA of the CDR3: TGTGCCAGCAGCTCACTAGCGGGAGCGGGCGAGCAGTACTTC. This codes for CASSSLAGAGEQYF.

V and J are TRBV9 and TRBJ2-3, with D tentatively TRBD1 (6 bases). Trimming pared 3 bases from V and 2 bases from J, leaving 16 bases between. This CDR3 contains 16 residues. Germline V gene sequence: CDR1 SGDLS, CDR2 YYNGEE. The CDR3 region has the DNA TGTGCCAGCAGCGCTTCTGGGGGCGGTGTCACAGATACGCAGTATTTT. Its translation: CASSASGGGVTDTQYF.

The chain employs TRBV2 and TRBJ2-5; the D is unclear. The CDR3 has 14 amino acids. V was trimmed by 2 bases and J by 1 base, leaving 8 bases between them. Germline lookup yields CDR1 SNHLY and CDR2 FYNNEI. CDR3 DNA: TGTGCCAGCAGTGAATCCCGCAGCCAAGAGACCCAGTACTTC. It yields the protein CASSESRSQETQYF.

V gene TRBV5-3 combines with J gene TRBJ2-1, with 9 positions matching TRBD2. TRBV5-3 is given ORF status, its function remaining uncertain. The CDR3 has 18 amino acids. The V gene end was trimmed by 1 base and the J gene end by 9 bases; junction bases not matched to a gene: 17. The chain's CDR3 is CARSLLSLAGRLGGEQFF. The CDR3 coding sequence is TGTGCCAGAAGCTTGCTGTCGCTAGCGGGACGACTAGGGGGTGAGCAGTTCTTC.

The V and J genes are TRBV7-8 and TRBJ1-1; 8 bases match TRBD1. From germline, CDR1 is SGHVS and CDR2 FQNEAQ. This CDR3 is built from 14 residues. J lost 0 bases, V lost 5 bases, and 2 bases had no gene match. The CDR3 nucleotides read TGTGCCAGCAGCGACAGGGGCATGAACACTGAAGCTTTCTTT. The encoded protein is CASSDRGMNTEAFF. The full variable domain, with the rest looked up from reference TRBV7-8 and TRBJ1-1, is GAGVSQSPRYKVAKRGQDVALRCDPISGHVSLFWYQQALGQGPEFLTYFQNEAQLDKSGLPSDRFFAERPEGSVSTLKIQRTQQEDSAVYLCASSDRGMNTEAFFGQGTRLTVV.

The DNA for the CDR3 is TGTGCCAGCAGCTTAGGGCTAGCGGGAGGTAGGGGGGCAGGAGAGACCCAGTACTTC. This sequence encodes CASSLGLAGGRGAGETQYF. The genes are TRBV7-2 and TRBJ2-5; 11 bases fit TRBD2. CDR3 size: 19 residues. Germline trimming cut 1 base from V and 4 bases from J; bases unmatched to any gene: 14. Looked up from germline, CDR1 is SGHTA and CDR2 is FQGNSA. The full variable domain, with the rest looked up from reference TRBV7-2 and TRBJ2-5, is GAGVSQSPSNKVTEKGKDVELRCDPISGHTALYWYRQSLGQGLEFLIYFQGNSAPDKSGLPSDRFSAERTGGSVSTLTIQRTQQEDSAVYLCASSLGLAGGRGAGETQYFGPGTRLLVL.

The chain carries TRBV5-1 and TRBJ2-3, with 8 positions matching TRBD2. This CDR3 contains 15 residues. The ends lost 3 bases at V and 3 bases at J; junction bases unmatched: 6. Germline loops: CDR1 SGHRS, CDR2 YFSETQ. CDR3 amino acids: CASSSGGALTDTQYF. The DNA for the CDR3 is TGCGCCAGCAGCTCGGGAGGGGCATTGACAGATACGCAGTATTTT.

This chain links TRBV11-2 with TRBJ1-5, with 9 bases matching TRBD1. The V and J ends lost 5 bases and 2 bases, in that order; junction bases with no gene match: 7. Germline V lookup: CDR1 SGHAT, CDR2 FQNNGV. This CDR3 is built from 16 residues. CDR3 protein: CASSLGTGLGNQPQHF. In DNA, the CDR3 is TGTGCCAGCAGCCTGGGGACAGGGCTAGGCAATCAGCCCCAGCATTTT.

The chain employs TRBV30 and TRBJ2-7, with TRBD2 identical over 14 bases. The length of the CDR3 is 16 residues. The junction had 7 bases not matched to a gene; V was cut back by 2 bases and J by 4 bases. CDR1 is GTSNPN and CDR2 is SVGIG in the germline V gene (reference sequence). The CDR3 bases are TGTGCCTGGAGTCGCCCCGGGACTAGCGGGGGTTACGAGCAGTACTTC. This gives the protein CAWSRPGTSGGYEQYF.

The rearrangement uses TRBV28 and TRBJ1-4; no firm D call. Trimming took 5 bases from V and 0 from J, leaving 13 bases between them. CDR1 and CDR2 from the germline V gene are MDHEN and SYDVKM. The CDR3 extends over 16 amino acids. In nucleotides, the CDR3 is TGTGCCAGCAGTGGGCAGGCACTAGCAACTAATGAAAAACTGTTTTTT. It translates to CASSGQALATNEKLFF.